This TCR beta chain stems from a study of blood T cell repertoires in COVID-19. The wider study: PBMCs, B-cell-depleted T cells, or T cells were the source of the cDNA or gDNA that made up the material.

Assay: immunoSEQ multiplex PCR; the TCRdb copy retains only in-frame clones and omits some. The sample has 200,000 to 250,000 clones; 80% to 90% are singletons. With respect to this clone: Germline is not matched at one junction end, which may reflect a read error.

Sequencing was done on a sample of PBMCs or T cells enriched from blood (not recorded which). This TCR was sampled from a woman in her twenties or thirties who had been exposed to COVID-19.

In DNA, the CDR3 is TGTGCCAGCAGGTTGGGAGCGGCTTCGAACACTGAAGCTTTCTTT. Translation: CASRLGAASNTEAFF. V is TRBV5-4 and J is TRBJ1-1; D remains ambiguous. The CDR3 is 15 amino acids. Per the germline V gene, CDR1 is SGHNT and CDR2 is YYREEE (reference sequence). Variable domain in full (rest from reference TRBV5-4 and TRBJ1-1): ETGVTQSPTHLIKTRGQQVTLRCSSQSGHNTVSWYQQALGQGPQFIFQYYREEENGRGNFPPRFSGLQFPNYSSELNVNALELDDSALYLCASRLGAASNTEAFFGQGTRLTVV.